These 11 T cell receptor beta chains share one sample of origin, sequenced in a study of CD8 T cell repertoires and HIV-1 epitope variants. The protocol was immunoSEQ multiplex PCR, while the TCRdb copy is restricted to in-frame clones and leaves out a portion. Among some 5,000 clones listed, 65% to 70% were seen once. The antigens these receptors bind are not known. Sample: cultured CD8+ T cells derived from PBMCs. These receptors were taken from a male donor with HIV.

This clone was recorded a few times. V and J are TRBV6-5 and TRBJ1-2, with D unresolved. Germline assignment: CDR1 MNHEY and CDR2 SVGAGI. V was trimmed by 4 bases and J by 3 bases, leaving 18 bases between them. The CDR3 loop spans 16 amino acids. CDR3 sequence (DNA): TGTGCCAGCAGTTCCCGGGCAGGAGAGTGGGACTATGGCTACACCTTC. Amino acids: CASSSRAGEWDYGYTF.

CDR3 DNA: TGTGCCAGCAGCCGCTTGGCGGATGGGTACACTGAAGCTTTCTTT. Its protein is CASSRLADGYTEAFF. The chain employs TRBV21-1 and TRBJ1-1. TRBV21-1 is flagged as a pseudogene. This CDR3 spans 15 amino acids.

The V call is TRBV27, the J call TRBJ2-1, with 9 bases lining up with TRBD2. V gave up 5 bases and J gave up 0 bases; unmatched junction bases: 8. The CDR3 is 17 residues long. CDR1 is MNHEY and CDR2 is SMNVEV in the germline V gene (reference sequence). The CDR3 region is CASSPTTSGYSYNEQFF. CDR3 DNA sequence: TGTGCCAGCAGTCCTACGACTAGCGGCTACTCCTACAATGAGCAGTTCTTC.

This rearrangement joins TRBV5-5 to TRBJ1-1; maybe TRBD1 (5 bases). This CDR3 contains 12 residues. V dropped 0 bases and J dropped 8 bases, with 8 bases sitting between them. The germline V gene encodes CDR1 SGHKS and CDR2 YYEKEE (reference sequence). The CDR3 nucleotides read TGTGCCAGCAGCTTGGGGGGCTTGGAAGCTTTCTTT. This gives the protein CASSLGGLEAFF.

The chain is built from TRBV11-2 and TRBJ2-3; TRBD2 matches 7 bases. From germline, CDR1 is SGHAT and CDR2 FQNNGV. After removal of 3 bases from V and 2 bases from J, the junction contained 5 bases not matched to a gene. The CDR3 runs 15 residues. The CDR3 protein is CASSFTGGYTDTQYF. The DNA for the CDR3 is TGTGCCAGCAGCTTCACGGGAGGTTACACAGATACGCAGTATTTT.

V usage is TRBV5-6 and J usage is TRBJ1-2, with D possibly matching TRBD1 (5 bases). With 5 bases removed from V and 2 bases from J, the gap between germline ends came to 10 bases. The length of the CDR3 is 13 residues. The germline V gene encodes CDR1 SGHDT and CDR2 YYEEEE. CDR3 protein: CASRRDGNYGYTF. The CDR3, as DNA: TGTGCCAGCAGGAGGGACGGAAACTATGGCTACACCTTC.

This clone was detected a few times. The V call is TRBV13, the J call TRBJ1-2; perhaps TRBD1 as D (5 bases). The V and J ends lost 3 bases and 3 bases respectively, with 8 bases between them. The length of the CDR3 is 13 residues. CDR1 and CDR2 (germline): PRHDT, FYEKMQ (reference sequence). CDR3 sequence (DNA): TGTGCCAGCAGCTTGGGCAGGGACTATGGCTACACCTTC. As protein: CASSLGRDYGYTF.

CDR3 nucleotides: TGTGCCAGCAGCTTACAGGTGCCAGGGGAAGGCTACACCTTC. It yields the protein CASSLQVPGEGYTF. The chain combines TRBV11-3 with TRBJ1-2; D may be TRBD1 (6 bases). Trimming took off 2 bases at V and 8 bases at J, with 15 bases between the two ends. Germline values: CDR1 SGHNT, CDR2 YENEEA. The CDR3 totals 14 residues.

The CDR3, as DNA: TGTGCCAGCTCACAGCGGAATGAAAAACTGTTTTTT. This gives the protein CASSQRNEKLFF. The chain couples TRBV18 to TRBJ1-4, with unresolved D. The CDR3 runs to 12 residues. In germline, CDR1 is KGHSH, CDR2 LQKENI. V shed 4 bases and J shed 5 bases, with 5 bases lying between them.

This clone was counted between two and nine times. The J gene is TRBJ1-1, the V gene TRBV7-9, with no clear D. Trimming pared 4 bases from V and 1 base from J, leaving 13 bases between. The CDR3 consists of 15 residues. CDR1 and CDR2 (germline): SEHNR, FQNEAQ (reference sequence). This CDR3 reads CASSSPGLPNTEAFF. CDR3 nucleotide sequence: TGTGCCAGCAGCTCGCCCGGGCTCCCGAACACTGAAGCTTTCTTT. Based on the CDR3 plus reference TRBV7-9 and TRBJ1-1, the full variable domain is DTGVSQNPRHKITKRGQNVTFRCDPISEHNRLYWYRQTLGQGPEFLTYFQNEAQLEKSRLLSDRFSAERPKGSFSTLEIQRTEQGDSAMYLCASSSPGLPNTEAFFGQGTRLTVV.

This clone was detected once. The rearrangement joins TRBV4-3 to TRBJ2-1; TRBD2 might be the D (6 bases). This CDR3 is 14 amino acids long. Trimming took 4 bases from V and 10 from J, leaving 17 bases between them. Germline-derived CDR1 and CDR2 are LGHNA and YSLEER. CDR3 DNA: TGCGCCAGCAGCCGGAGCAGCTCTGGGAGGGAGCAGTTCTTC. Its translation: CASSRSSSGREQFF.